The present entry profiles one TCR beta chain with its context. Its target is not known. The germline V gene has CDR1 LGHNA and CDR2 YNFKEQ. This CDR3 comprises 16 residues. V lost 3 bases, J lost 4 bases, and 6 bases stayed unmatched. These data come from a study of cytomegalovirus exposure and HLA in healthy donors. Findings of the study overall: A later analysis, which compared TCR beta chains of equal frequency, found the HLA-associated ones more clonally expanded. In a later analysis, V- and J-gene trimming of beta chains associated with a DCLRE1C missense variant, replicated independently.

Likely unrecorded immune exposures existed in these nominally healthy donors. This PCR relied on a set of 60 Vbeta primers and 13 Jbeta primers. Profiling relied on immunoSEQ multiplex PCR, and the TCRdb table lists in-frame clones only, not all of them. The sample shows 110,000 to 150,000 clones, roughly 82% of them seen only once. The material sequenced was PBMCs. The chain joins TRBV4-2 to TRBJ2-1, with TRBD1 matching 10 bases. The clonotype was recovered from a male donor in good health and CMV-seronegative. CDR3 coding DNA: TGTGCCAGCAGCCAGGACGGGACAGGGGAATACAATGAGCAGTTCTTC. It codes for CASSQDGTGEYNEQFF.